Listed here are 11 T cell receptor beta chains from one sample, sequenced in a study of shared clonotypes between healthy human individuals. Terminally differentiated effector memory CD45RA+ cells were excluded from the naive CD8 cells, which were CD45RO-negative and positively selected for CCR7. Sequencing used immunoSEQ multiplex PCR; TCRdb keeps in-frame clones, though not all of them. The top ten clones hold 0.11% of a sample with approximately 590,000 clones, 95% to 96% of them seen once. The sequenced sample consisted of naive CD8+ T cells sorted from blood. These receptors were obtained from a woman in her 30s in good health.

The rearrangement links TRBV29-1 to TRBJ2-5; TRBD2 matches 13 bases. The J segment lost 1 base and the V segment lost 4 bases, leaving 3 bases of the junction unmatched. The CDR3 loop spans 15 amino acids. From germline, CDR1 is SQVTM and CDR2 ANQGSEA. CDR3 DNA sequence: TGCAGCGTTGTAGGGACTAGCGGGACCCAAGAGACCCAGTACTTC. It specifies CSVVGTSGTQETQYF.

This chain links TRBV6-5 with TRBJ1-1, with 9 positions matching TRBD1. This CDR3 region has 13 residues. Losses at the gene ends were 7 bases for V and 8 bases for J; bases not matched to a gene: 8. CDR1 is MNHEY, CDR2 SVGAGI, per germline. Here the CDR3 reads CASNPQGAREAFF. The CDR3 DNA is TGTGCCAGCAACCCACAGGGGGCGAGGGAAGCTTTCTTT.

J is TRBJ2-1 and V is TRBV7-9, with 8 bases identical to TRBD1. The V gene end was trimmed by 5 bases and the J gene end by 5 bases; junction bases not matched to a gene: 5. The germline V gene encodes CDR1 SEHNR and CDR2 FQNEAQ (reference sequence). The CDR3 loop spans 14 amino acids. DNA for the CDR3: TGTGCCAGCAGCGAAGGGACAGGCGACAATGAGCAGTTCTTC. This sequence encodes CASSEGTGDNEQFF.

In this sample, this clone turned up once. J is TRBJ1-4 and V is TRBV7-9; unclear D gene. The CDR3 runs 13 residues. Germline CDR1 and CDR2: SEHNR and FQNEAQ (reference sequence). The germline V and J ends were trimmed by 6 bases and 8 bases, with 13 bases remaining between them. The CDR3 DNA reads TGTGCCAGCAGTCCGGACGGGAGGGAAAAACTGTTTTTT. It codes for CASSPDGREKLFF.

The CDR3 nucleotides are TGTGCCAGCAGTTTAGGGGGTGGGGAGACCCAGTACTTC. Protein: CASSLGGGETQYF. The gene calls are TRBV28 and TRBJ2-5; D could derive from TRBD1 or TRBD2 (5 bases each). V dropped 2 bases and J dropped 5 bases, with 9 bases sitting between them. Germline CDR1 reads MDHEN; CDR2 reads SYDVKM. The CDR3 is made up of 13 amino acids.

This chain links TRBV19 with TRBJ2-7, with D possibly called TRBD1 or TRBD2 (6 bases each). Germline-derived CDR1 and CDR2 are LNHDA and SQIVND (reference sequence). Trimming shortened V by 6 bases and J by 7 bases, and 22 bases separated the two germline ends. The CDR3 covers 15 residues. CDR3 in DNA: TGTGCCAGTAGCCCAGAAGGGGGGCGGTTAAATGAGCAGTACTTC. This codes for CASSPEGGRLNEQYF.

This chain uses TRBV4-1 with TRBJ2-2; 11 bases agree with TRBD2. The CDR3 runs to 16 residues. V lost 4 bases, J lost 5 bases, and 6 bases stayed unmatched. In germline, CDR1 is MGHRA, CDR2 YSYEKL. The DNA of the CDR3 is TGCGCCAGCAGCCCCCGACTAGCGGGGCCTACCGGGGAGCTGTTTTTT. Translation: CASSPRLAGPTGELFF.

The rearrangement uses TRBV2 and TRBJ2-7, with D possibly being TRBD1 (6 bases). The V end was cut by 3 bases, the J end by 0 bases, with 21 bases between. This CDR3 is built from 18 residues. Germline lookup yields CDR1 SNHLY and CDR2 FYNNEI. CDR3 nucleotide sequence: TGTGCCAGCAGTGATCTGCCCACAGCAGGGGCTTACTCCTACGAGCAGTACTTC. This encodes CASSDLPTAGAYSYEQYF.

This sequence joins TRBV15 and TRBJ1-5; D unclear. The CDR3 runs to 12 residues. The V gene's germline CDR1 is LNHNV and CDR2 YYDKDF (reference sequence). The V end was cut by 1 base, the J end by 6 bases, with 4 bases between. The CDR3 coding sequence is TGTGCCACCAGCAGAGCCGCTCAGCCCCAGCATTTT. Protein: CATSRAAQPQHF.

The chain recombines TRBV6-5 with TRBJ1-1; D uncertain. Trimming took 4 bases from V and 0 from J, leaving 15 bases between them. Germline CDR1 MNHEY, CDR2 SVGAGI. This CDR3 has 16 amino acids. The CDR3 protein is CASSSSSLAMNTEAFF. CDR3 bases: TGTGCCAGCAGTTCCTCCTCCTTAGCCATGAACACTGAAGCTTTCTTT.

The V and J genes are TRBV2 and TRBJ2-1, with 15 nucleotides matching TRBD2. After removal of 4 bases from V and 5 bases from J, the junction contained 9 bases not matched to a gene. Germline CDR1 is SNHLY and CDR2 is FYNNEI. This CDR3 is 18 amino acids long. Here the CDR3 DNA reads TGTGCCAGCAGTGGGATTGGACTAGCGGGAGGGAGACACAATGAGCAGTTCTTC. Translated: CASSGIGLAGGRHNEQFF.